This TCR beta chain stems from a study of cytomegalovirus exposure and HLA in healthy donors. A remark on this clone: Its specificity is not known.

The PCR ran on 60 Vbeta and 13 Jbeta primers. Method: immunoSEQ multiplex PCR; TCRdb's copy keeps in-frame clones and lacks some. There are 150,000 to 250,000 clones in the sample, with less than 0.9% held by the top ten. Study-wide findings and caveats: Across donors, sequencing depth was assumed by presence/absence analyses to be roughly uniform. V- and J-gene trimming of TCR beta was linked (in a later analysis) to a missense DCLRE1C variant. Researchers counted around 160 TCR beta chains as cytomegalovirus-associated.

This CDR3 has 16 residues. Germline CDR1 MGHRA, CDR2 YSYEKL. Deletions cut 5 bases from V and 2 bases from J, with 18 bases between. This receptor was obtained from a boy between 10 and 17 years old in good health and CMV-seronegative. This rearrangement joins TRBV4-1 to TRBJ1-1; D perhaps matches TRBD1 (5 bases). Sequencing used PBMCs. CDR3 coding DNA: TGCGCCAGCAGCTCACCTTGGGAGGGGAGAAACACTGAAGCTTTCTTT. The encoded protein is CASSSPWEGRNTEAFF.